This T cell receptor (beta chain) originates from a study of regulatory T cells in long-lasting Graves disease. Study overall: Persistent Graves' disease meant over 5 years of antithyroid drugs with positive TSH receptor antibodies. Study results and caveats: Authors noted too few samples as a limitation. Preferential use of TRBV28, TRBJ1-2 and TRBJ2-5 was seen in persistent disease.

Note on this clonotype: Its cognate antigen is unknown.

The time point here: persistent/refractory GD, antithyroid drugs over 5 years with positive TRAb. RNA from PBMCs was the source of the TCR library. Assembly of TCR beta libraries relied on iRepertoire HTBI primers together with Arm-PCR of CDR3 regions. From the multiplex PCR reads, TCRdb called clonotypes with MiXCR, one entry per CDR3 protein. Here the sample spans approximately 470,000 distinct CDR3 sequences, around 20% being singletons. Germline V gene data show CDR1 as LNHDA and CDR2 as SQIVND (reference sequence). This CDR3 is built from 16 residues. The V and J ends lost 9 bases and 0 bases respectively, with 20 bases between them.

The chain links TRBV19 to TRBJ1-1; D call uncertain. This clonotype was sampled from a female donor with Graves disease. The sample in question was peripheral blood mononuclear cells (PBMCs), obtained when the disease was refractory, from a patient treated with antithyroid drugs. The chain's CDR3 is CASRHSPKAMNTEAFF. CDR3 sequence (DNA): TGTGCCAGCCGCCACAGTCCCAAGGCGATGAACACTGAAGCTTTCTTT.